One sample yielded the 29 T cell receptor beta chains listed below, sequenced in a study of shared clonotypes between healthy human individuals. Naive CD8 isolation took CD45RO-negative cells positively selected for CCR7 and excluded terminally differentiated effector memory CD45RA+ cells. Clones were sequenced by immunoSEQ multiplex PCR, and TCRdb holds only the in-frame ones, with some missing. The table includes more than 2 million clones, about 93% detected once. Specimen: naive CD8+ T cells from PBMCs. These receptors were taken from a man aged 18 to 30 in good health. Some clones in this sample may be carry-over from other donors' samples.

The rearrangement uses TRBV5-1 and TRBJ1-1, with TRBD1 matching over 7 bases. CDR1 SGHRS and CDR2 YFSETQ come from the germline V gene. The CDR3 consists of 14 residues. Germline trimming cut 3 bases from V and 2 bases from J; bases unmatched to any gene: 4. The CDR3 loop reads CASSWGQYNTEAFF. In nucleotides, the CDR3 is TGCGCCAGCAGCTGGGGACAGTATAACACTGAAGCTTTCTTT.

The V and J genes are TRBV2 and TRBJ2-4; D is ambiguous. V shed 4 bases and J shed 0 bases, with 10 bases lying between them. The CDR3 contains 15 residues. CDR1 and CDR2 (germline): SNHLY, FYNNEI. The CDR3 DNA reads TGTGCCAGCAGTGGATCTACGTTAGCCAAAAACATTCAGTACTTC. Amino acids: CASSGSTLAKNIQYF.

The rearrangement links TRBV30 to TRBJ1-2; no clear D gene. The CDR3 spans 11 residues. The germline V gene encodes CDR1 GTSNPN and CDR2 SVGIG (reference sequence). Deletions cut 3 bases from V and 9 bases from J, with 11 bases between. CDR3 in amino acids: CAWRLGPRYTF. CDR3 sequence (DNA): TGTGCCTGGAGACTCGGCCCTCGCTACACCTTC.

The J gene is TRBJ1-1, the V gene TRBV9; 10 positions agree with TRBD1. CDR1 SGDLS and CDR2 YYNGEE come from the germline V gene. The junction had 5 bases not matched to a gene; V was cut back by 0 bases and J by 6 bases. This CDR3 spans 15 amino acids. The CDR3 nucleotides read TGTGCCAGCAGCGTAGGGGACAGGGGTGTAGCTGAAGCTTTCTTT. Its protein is CASSVGDRGVAEAFF.

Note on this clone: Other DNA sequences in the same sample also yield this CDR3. The CDR3: CASSLVLAGGEQFF. CDR3 in DNA: TGTGCCAGCAGCTTAGTCCTAGCGGGAGGTGAGCAGTTCTTC. The chain has TRBV7-9 and TRBJ2-1, with 11 bases fitting TRBD2. This CDR3 has 14 residues. Germline CDR1 SEHNR, CDR2 FQNEAQ (reference sequence). Trimming cost V 1 base and J 9 bases; bases outside gene matches: 2.

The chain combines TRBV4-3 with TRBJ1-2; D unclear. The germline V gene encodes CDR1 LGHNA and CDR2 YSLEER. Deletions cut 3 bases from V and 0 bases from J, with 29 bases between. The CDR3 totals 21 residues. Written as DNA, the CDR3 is TGCGCCAGCAGCCATTCCCTATCCGCCCGGACGGTCGTGGGTACTAACTATGGCTACACCTTC. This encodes CASSHSLSARTVVGTNYGYTF.

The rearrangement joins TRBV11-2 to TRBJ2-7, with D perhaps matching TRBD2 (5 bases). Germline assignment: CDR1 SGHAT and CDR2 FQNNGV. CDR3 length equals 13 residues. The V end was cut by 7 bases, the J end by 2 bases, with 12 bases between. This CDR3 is CASKSRGTYEQYF. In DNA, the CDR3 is TGTGCCAGCAAGTCGAGAGGGACCTACGAGCAGTACTTC.

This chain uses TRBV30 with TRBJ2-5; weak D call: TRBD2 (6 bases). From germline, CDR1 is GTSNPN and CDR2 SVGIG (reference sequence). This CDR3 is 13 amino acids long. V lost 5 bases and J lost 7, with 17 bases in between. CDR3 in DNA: TGTGCCTGGGGGACTCCGCCCCAGGGGACCCAGTACTTC. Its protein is CAWGTPPQGTQYF.

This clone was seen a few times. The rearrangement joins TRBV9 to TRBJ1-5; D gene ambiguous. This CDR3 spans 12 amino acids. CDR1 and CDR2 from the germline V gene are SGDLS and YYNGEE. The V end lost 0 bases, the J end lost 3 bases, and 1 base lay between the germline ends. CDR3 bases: TGTGCCAGCAGCGTAGCCAATCAGCCCCAGCATTTT. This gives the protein CASSVANQPQHF.

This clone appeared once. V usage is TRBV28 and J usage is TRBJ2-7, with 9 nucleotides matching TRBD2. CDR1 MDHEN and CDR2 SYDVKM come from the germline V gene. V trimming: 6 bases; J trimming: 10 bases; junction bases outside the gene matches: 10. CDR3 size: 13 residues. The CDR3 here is CASRGLSGRVQYF. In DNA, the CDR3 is TGTGCCAGCAGAGGCCTTAGCGGGAGAGTCCAGTACTTC.

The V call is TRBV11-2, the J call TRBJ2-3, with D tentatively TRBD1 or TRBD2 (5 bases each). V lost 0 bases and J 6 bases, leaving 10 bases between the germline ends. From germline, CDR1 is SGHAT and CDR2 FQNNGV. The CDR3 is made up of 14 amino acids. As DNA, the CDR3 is TGTGCCAGCAGCTTAGAGGGGGTCTTGGATACGCAGTATTTT. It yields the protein CASSLEGVLDTQYF. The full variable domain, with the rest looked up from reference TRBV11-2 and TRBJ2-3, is EAGVAQSPRYKIIEKRQSVAFWCNPISGHATLYWYQQILGQGPKLLIQFQNNGVVDDSQLPKDRFSAERLKGVDSTLKIQPAKLEDSAVYLCASSLEGVLDTQYFGPGTRLTVL.

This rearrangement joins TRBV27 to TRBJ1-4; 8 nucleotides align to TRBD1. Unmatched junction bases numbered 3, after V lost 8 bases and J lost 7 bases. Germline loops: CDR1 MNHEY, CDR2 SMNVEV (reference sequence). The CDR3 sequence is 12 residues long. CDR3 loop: CASAGGSEKLFF. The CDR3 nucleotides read TGTGCCAGCGCAGGGGGCTCTGAAAAACTGTTTTTT.

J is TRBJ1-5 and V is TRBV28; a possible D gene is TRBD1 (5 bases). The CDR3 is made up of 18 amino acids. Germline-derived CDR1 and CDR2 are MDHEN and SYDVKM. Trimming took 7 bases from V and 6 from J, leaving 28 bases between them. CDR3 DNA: TGTGCCAGCAAGTCGGCCCTGGCAGGGTGGGGGTTGGTTCAGCCCCAGCATTTT. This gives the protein CASKSALAGWGLVQPQHF.

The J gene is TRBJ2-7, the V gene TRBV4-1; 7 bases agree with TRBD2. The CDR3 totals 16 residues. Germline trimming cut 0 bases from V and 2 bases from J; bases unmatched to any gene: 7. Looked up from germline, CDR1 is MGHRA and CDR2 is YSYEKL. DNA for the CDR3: TGCGCCAGCAGCCAAGATCTCGGCGGGAGCACCTACGAGCAGTACTTC. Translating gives CASSQDLGGSTYEQYF.

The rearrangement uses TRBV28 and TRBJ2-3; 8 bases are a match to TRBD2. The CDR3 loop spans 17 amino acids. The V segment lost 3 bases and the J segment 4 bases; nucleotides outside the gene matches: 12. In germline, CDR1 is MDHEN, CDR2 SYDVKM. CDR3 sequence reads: CASSFRAGGPIADTQYF. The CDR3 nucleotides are TGTGCCAGCAGTTTCCGGGCGGGAGGACCTATAGCAGATACGCAGTATTTT.

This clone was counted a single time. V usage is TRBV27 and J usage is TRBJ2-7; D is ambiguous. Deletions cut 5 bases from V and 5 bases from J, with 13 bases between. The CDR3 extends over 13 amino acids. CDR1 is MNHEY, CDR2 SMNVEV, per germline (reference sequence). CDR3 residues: CASSPRPTDEQYF. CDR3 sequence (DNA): TGTGCCAGCAGTCCTCGACCGACGGACGAGCAGTACTTC.

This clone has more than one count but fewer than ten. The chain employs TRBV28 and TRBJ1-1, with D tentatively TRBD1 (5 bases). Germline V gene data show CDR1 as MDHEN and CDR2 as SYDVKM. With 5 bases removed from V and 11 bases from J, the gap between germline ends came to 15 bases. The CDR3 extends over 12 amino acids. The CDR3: CASSRDLRDAFF. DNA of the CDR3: TGTGCCAGCAGTCGGGACTTACGTGACGCTTTCTTT. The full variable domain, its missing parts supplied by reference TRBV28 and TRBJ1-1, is DVKVTQSSRYLVKRTGEKVFLECVQDMDHENMFWYRQDPGLGLRLIYFSYDVKMKEKGDIPEGYSVSREKKERFSLILESASTNQTSMYLCASSRDLRDAFFGQGTRLTVV.

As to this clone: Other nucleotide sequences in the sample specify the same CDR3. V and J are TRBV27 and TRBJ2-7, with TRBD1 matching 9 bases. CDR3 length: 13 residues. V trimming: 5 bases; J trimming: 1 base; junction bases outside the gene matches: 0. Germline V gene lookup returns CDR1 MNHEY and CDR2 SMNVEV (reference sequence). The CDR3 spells CASSDRGSYEQYF. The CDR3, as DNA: TGTGCCAGCAGTGACAGGGGGTCCTACGAGCAGTACTTC.

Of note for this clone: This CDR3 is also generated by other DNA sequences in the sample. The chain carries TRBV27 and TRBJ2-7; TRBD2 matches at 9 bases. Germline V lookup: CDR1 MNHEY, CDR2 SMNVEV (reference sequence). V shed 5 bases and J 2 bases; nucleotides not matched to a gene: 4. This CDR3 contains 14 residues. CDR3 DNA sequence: TGTGCCAGCAGTCCTCGACTAGCGGCCTACGAGCAGTACTTC. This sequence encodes CASSPRLAAYEQYF.

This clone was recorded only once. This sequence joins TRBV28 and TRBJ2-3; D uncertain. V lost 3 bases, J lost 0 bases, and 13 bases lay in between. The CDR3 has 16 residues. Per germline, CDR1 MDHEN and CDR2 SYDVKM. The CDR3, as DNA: TGTGCCAGCAGTTTTACTGAGCGAGAAAGCACAGATACGCAGTATTTT. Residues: CASSFTERESTDTQYF.

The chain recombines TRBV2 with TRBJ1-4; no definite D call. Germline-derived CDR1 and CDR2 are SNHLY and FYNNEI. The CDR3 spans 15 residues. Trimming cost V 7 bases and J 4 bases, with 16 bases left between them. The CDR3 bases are TGTGCCAGCACCGCTTCAGCGCTAATTAATGAAAAACTGTTTTTT. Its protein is CASTASALINEKLFF.

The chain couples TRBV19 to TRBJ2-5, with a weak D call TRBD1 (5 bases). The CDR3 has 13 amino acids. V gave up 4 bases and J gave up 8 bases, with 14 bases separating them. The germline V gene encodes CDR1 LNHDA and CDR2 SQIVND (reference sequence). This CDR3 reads CASSTLTQVTQYF. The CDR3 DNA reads TGTGCCAGTAGTACCCTCACACAGGTAACCCAGTACTTC. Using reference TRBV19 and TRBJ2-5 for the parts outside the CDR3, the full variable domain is DGGITQSPKYLFRKEGQNVTLSCEQNLNHDAMYWYRQDPGQGLRLIYYSQIVNDFQKGDIAEGYSVSREKKESFPLTVTSAQKNPTAFYLCASSTLTQVTQYFGPGTRLLVL.

As DNA, the CDR3 is TGTGCCAGCAGCTTAAAGGGAGCGGGTACTGAAGCTTTCTTT. Its protein is CASSLKGAGTEAFF. The chain is built from TRBV7-9 and TRBJ1-1; D is uncertain. CDR3 size: 14 residues. With 2 bases removed from V and 5 bases from J, the gap between germline ends came to 12 bases. The germline gives CDR1 SEHNR, CDR2 FQNEAQ (reference sequence).

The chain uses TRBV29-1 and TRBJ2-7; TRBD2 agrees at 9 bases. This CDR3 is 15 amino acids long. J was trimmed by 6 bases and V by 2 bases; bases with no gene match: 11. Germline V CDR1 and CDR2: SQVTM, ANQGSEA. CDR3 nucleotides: TGCAGCGTTGAACCGGTAGCGGGAGCGCTTGGCGAGCAGTACTTC. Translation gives CSVEPVAGALGEQYF.

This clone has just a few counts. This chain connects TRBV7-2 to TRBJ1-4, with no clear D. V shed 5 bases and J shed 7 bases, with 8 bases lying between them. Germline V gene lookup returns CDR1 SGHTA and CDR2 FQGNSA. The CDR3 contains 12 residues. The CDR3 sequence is CASSERREKLFF. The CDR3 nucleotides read TGTGCCAGCAGCGAGAGACGTGAAAAACTGTTTTTT.

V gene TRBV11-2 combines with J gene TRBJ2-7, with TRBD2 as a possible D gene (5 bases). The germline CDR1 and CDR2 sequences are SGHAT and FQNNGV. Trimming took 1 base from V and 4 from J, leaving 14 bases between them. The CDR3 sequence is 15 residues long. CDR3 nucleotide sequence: TGTGCCAGCAGCTTAGTAGCCTACCGGACTTACGAGCAGTACTTC. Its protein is CASSLVAYRTYEQYF.

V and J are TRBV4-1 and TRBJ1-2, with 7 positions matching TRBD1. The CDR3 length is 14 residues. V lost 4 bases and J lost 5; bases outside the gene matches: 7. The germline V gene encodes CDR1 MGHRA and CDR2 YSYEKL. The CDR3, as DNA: TGCGCCAGCAGCCCGGACAGGCGTCCTTATGGCTACACCTTC. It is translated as CASSPDRRPYGYTF.

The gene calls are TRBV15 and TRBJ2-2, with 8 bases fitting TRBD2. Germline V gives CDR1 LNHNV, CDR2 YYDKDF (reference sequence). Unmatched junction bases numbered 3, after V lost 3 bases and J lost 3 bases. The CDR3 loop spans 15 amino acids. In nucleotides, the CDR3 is TGTGCCACCAGCAGGGGACTAGGCGACACCGGGGAGCTGTTTTTT. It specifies CATSRGLGDTGELFF.

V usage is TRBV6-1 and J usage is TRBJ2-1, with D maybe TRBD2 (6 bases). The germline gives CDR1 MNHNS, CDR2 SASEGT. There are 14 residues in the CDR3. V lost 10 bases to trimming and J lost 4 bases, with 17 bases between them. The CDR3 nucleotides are TGTGCCACCAAGTGGGCTAGCGCGTACAATGAGCAGTTCTTC. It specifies CATKWASAYNEQFF.